Below, one TCR beta chain is given with its context. Libraries were prepared by immunoSEQ multiplex PCR; TCRdb keeps only in-frame clonotypes and omits some of them. This table has more than 60,000 clones, around 80% appearing once. The data are from a study of blood T cell repertoires in COVID-19. Across the whole study: PBMCs, B-cell-depleted T cells, or T cells were the source of the cDNA or gDNA that made up the material.

The CDR3 consists of 16 residues. The J segment lost 3 bases and the V segment lost 3 bases, leaving 7 bases of the junction unmatched. The germline V gene has CDR1 LNHDA and CDR2 SQIVND (reference sequence). The sequence was collected from a man in his sixties with acute or convalescent COVID-19. The sequenced material came from peripheral blood. The V gene is TRBV19, the J gene TRBJ2-2; 7 positions match TRBD2. CDR3 sequence reads: CASSMLGGMDTGELFF. CDR3 nucleotide sequence: TGTGCCAGTAGTATGCTGGGAGGGATGGACACCGGGGAGCTGTTTTTT.